This TCR beta chain was retrieved from a study of CXCR4 blockade with PD-1 therapy in pancreatic cancer. V was trimmed by 5 bases and J by 2 bases, leaving 10 bases between them. Per germline, CDR1 MDHEN and CDR2 SYDVKM. The CDR3 is 13 residues long. Using immunoSEQ multiplex PCR, the repertoire was profiled, and TCRdb retains in-frame clones only, with some absent. The sample records 5,200 or so clones, around 60% being singletons. The specimen was tumor tissue. The receptor was isolated from a human donor with pancreatic ductal adenocarcinoma. The V gene is TRBV28, the J gene TRBJ2-7; no definite D call. The CDR3 is CASSPQITYEQYF. Written as DNA, the CDR3 is TGTGCCAGCAGTCCGCAGATTACCTACGAGCAGTACTTC.